A single sample is the source of the 6 T cell receptor beta chains below, sequenced in a study of blood T cell repertoires in COVID-19. TCRdb's table, derived via immunoSEQ multiplex PCR, lists solely in-frame clones and lacks some. Seen here are 100,000 to 140,000 clones, around 88% observed once, and the top ten hold 6.8%. The sample was peripheral blood. These receptors came from a man aged 50-60 years with active or convalescent COVID-19.

A few counts support this clone. V is TRBV30 and J is TRBJ2-2, with D possibly being TRBD2 (5 bases). This CDR3 region has 15 residues. V gave up 4 bases and J gave up 8 bases, with 20 bases separating them. CDR1 is GTSNPN, CDR2 SVGIG, per germline (reference sequence). CDR3 in amino acids: CAWKGTGRAMGELFF. The CDR3 DNA reads TGTGCCTGGAAAGGAACTGGGCGGGCAATGGGGGAGCTGTTTTTT.

The chain links TRBV28 to TRBJ2-7, with 9 bases that match TRBD2. This CDR3 has 16 residues. V lost 3 bases and J lost 4; bases outside the gene matches: 10. Germline V lookup: CDR1 MDHEN, CDR2 SYDVKM. The DNA of the CDR3 is TGTGCCAGCAGTTTTACCCGACTAGCGGCCGATTACGAGCAGTACTTC. Residues: CASSFTRLAADYEQYF.

The rearrangement uses TRBV4-1 and TRBJ1-1, with D maybe TRBD1 (5 bases). V shed 3 bases and J shed 2 bases, with 22 bases lying between them. From germline, CDR1 is MGHRA and CDR2 YSYEKL. The CDR3 spans 18 residues. The CDR3 sequence: CASSQPFQQAFINTEAFF. The CDR3 nucleotides read TGCGCCAGCAGCCAGCCCTTTCAACAGGCTTTTATTAACACTGAAGCTTTCTTT.

The chain couples TRBV29-1 to TRBJ1-4; tentatively, D is TRBD1 (6 bases). The CDR3 runs 13 residues. V was trimmed by 4 bases and J by 3 bases, leaving 9 bases between them. Per germline, CDR1 SQVTM and CDR2 ANQGSEA. For the CDR3, the DNA is TGCAGCGTTGGGGGGGGCCCTAATGAAAAACTGTTTTTT. Amino acid sequence: CSVGGGPNEKLFF.

The gene calls are TRBV28 and TRBJ1-5; the D gene is possibly TRBD1 (5 bases). V lost 3 bases and J lost 1, with 13 bases in between. Germline CDR1 and CDR2: MDHEN and SYDVKM. The CDR3 runs 16 residues. The CDR3 loop is CASSFRLRASNQPQHF. The CDR3 DNA reads TGTGCCAGCAGTTTTCGTCTCAGGGCCAGCAATCAGCCCCAGCATTTT.

The chain joins TRBV6-1 to TRBJ1-6; D ambiguous. The ends were cut back, 3 bases at V and 14 bases at J, with 14 bases in the middle. This CDR3 is 13 amino acids long. In germline, CDR1 is MNHNS, CDR2 SASEGT. CDR3: CASSDFGERTLHF. The CDR3 coding sequence is TGTGCCAGCAGTGATTTCGGGGAGCGAACCCTCCACTTT.